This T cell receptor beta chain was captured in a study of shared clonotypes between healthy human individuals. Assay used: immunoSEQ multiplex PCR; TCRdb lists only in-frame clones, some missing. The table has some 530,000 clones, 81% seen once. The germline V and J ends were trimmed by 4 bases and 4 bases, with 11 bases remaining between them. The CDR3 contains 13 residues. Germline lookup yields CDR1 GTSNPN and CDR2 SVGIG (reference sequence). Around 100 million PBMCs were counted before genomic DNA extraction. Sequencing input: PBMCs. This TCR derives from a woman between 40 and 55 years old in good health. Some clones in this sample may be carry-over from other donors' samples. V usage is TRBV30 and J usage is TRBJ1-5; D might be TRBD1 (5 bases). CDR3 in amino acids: CAWTRGGNQPQHF. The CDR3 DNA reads TGTGCCTGGACCCGTGGGGGAAATCAGCCCCAGCATTTT.